The T cell receptor beta chain under discussion was sequenced for a study of blood T cell repertoires in COVID-19. Per the germline V gene, CDR1 is SGDLS and CDR2 is YYNGEE. V gave up 1 base and J gave up 8 bases, with 13 bases separating them. This CDR3 has 15 residues. Assay: immunoSEQ multiplex PCR; the TCRdb copy retains only in-frame clones and omits some. This table holds about 370,000 clones, approximately 90% found once. Sequences were obtained from PBMCs or T cells enriched from blood (not recorded which). The clonotype originates from a man aged 18 to 29 who had recovered from COVID-19. The rearrangement links TRBV9 to TRBJ1-6; maybe TRBD1 (6 bases). The CDR3 sequence: CASSVMDRGHSPLHF. CDR3 DNA: TGTGCCAGCAGCGTAATGGACAGAGGACATTCACCCCTCCACTTT.